The 4 T cell receptor beta chains below were found in one sample sequenced in a study of blood T cell repertoires in COVID-19. The repertoire was sequenced with immunoSEQ multiplex PCR; TCRdb's copy has only in-frame clones and lacks some. The sample consists of more than 200,000 clones, more than 75% of them appearing once. The specimen sequenced was peripheral blood. These receptor sequences come from a man aged 45-60 years with COVID-19, enrolled during active disease.

V usage is TRBV30 and J usage is TRBJ2-3; 13 bases agree with TRBD2. V trimming: 3 bases; J trimming: 2 bases; junction bases outside the gene matches: 2. The CDR3 consists of 15 residues. CDR1 and CDR2 from the germline V gene are GTSNPN and SVGIG (reference sequence). The CDR3 coding sequence is TGTGCCTGGAGCGGACTAGCGGGGGACACAGATACGCAGTATTTT. Its translation: CAWSGLAGDTDTQYF.

This chain uses TRBV7-9 with TRBJ1-2; D might be TRBD1 (6 bases). The germline V gene encodes CDR1 SEHNR and CDR2 FQNEAQ (reference sequence). The ends were cut back, 4 bases at V and 2 bases at J, with 17 bases in the middle. The CDR3 length is 16 residues. This CDR3 is CASSSAGRGLNYGYTF. The CDR3 region has the DNA TGTGCCAGCAGCTCCGCTGGGAGGGGGTTGAACTATGGCTACACCTTC.

The V gene is TRBV12-3 or TRBV12-4, the J gene TRBJ1-1, with D perhaps matching TRBD1 (5 bases). There are 11 residues in the CDR3. V lost 6 bases to trimming and J lost 6 bases, with 8 bases between them. The CDR3 DNA reads TGTGCCAGCAGGTTGACAGCTGAAGCTTTCTTT. Translated, it gives CASRLTAEAFF.

The rearrangement uses TRBV4-3 and TRBJ2-7; possible D gene TRBD2, 6 bases. The CDR3 covers 15 residues. CDR1 is LGHNA, CDR2 YSLEER, per germline. V was clipped by 1 base and J by 1 base, with 11 bases between them. The CDR3 sequence is CASSQGRGLSYEQYF. CDR3 DNA sequence: TGCGCCAGCAGCCAAGGAAGGGGACTTTCCTACGAGCAGTACTTC.